This paragraph reports one TCR beta chain. The target antigen is unknown. The sample originates from a study of CD4 T cells in relation to SARS-CoV-2 and coronaviruses. Study summary: ViraFEST: roughly ten-day antigen culture of PBMCs, then TCR beta CDR3 sequencing.

There are 13 residues in the CDR3. Germline V gives CDR1 MNHEY, CDR2 SVGAGI. The ends lost 5 bases at V and 6 bases at J; junction bases unmatched: 4. The protocol was immunoSEQ multiplex PCR, while the TCRdb copy is restricted to in-frame clones and leaves out a portion. The sample shows 35,000 or so clones, around 85% of them seen only once. Naive or memory CD4+ cells were cultured 1:1 with T cell-depleted PBMCs plus CEF. The rearrangement uses TRBV6-5 and TRBJ2-3; 8 positions match TRBD2. Sequencing was carried out using naive CD4+ T cells from PBMCs, cultured in vitro. Subset: naive CD4+ T cells isolated by negative enrichment. The TCR comes from an adult with COVID-19. The DNA for the CDR3 is TGTGCCAGCAGTCGGACTAGCCGGGATACGCAGTATTTT. Translated: CASSRTSRDTQYF.